The entry below describes one T cell receptor (beta chain). A read error is likely here: a far larger clone is one base away. The same CDR3 also results from other DNA sequences found in this sample. The data were taken from a study of graft-versus-host responses after intestinal transplantation. Study results and limitations: GvH clones were found in recipient marrow; some appeared first in ileum or blood.

CDR3 length: 14 residues. Deletions cut 0 bases from V and 4 bases from J, with 10 bases between. Per germline, CDR1 SGHDT and CDR2 YYEEEE. Irradiated stimulators labeled with violet dye, some 200,000 in number, were plated with some 200,000 CFSE-labeled responders. After mixed lymphocyte reaction, dividing CD4+ and CD8+ responder T cells were sorted. The data were produced by immunoSEQ multiplex PCR, yet TCRdb's version contains in-frame clones alone and is incomplete. Of 15,000 or so clones in the sample, under 35% are singletons; the top ten hold approximately 4.1%. The V gene is TRBV5-6, the J gene TRBJ1-2; unclear D gene. The source of this sequence is a human patient who received an intestinal transplant. The sequencing here drew on alloreactive CD4+ T cells from a mixed lymphocyte reaction culture, taken before intestinal transplant. The subset is: CFSE-low proliferating T cells sorted from approximately six-day pre-transplant mixed lymphocyte reaction (GvH or HvG direction). The CDR3 sequence is CASSLGVPGYGYTF. DNA of the CDR3: TGTGCCAGCAGCTTGGGGGTACCGGGCTATGGCTACACCTTC.